Sequencing of this TCR beta chain was carried out in a study of cytomegalovirus exposure and HLA in healthy donors. Study background: A subsequent analysis stated that the roughly 130 validation repertoires were run on the same platform as the approximately 700 first-cohort repertoires. Findings and limits, study-wide: Rarity held for most TCR sequences, but there were some public TCRs that occurred in many donors. The study put around 180 TCR beta chains on its list as cytomegalovirus-associated. In vitro assays verified that three CMV-associated chains recognized CMV antigens specifically.

Data came from immunoSEQ multiplex PCR; TCRdb stores just in-frame clones and leaves some out. Of 55,000 to 75,000 clones in the sample, around 92% were seen once. Note on this clone: The antigen remains undetermined.

Germline assignment: CDR1 SGHNT and CDR2 YENEEA. V lost 5 bases and J lost 4, with 5 bases in between. This CDR3 spans 12 amino acids. The origin of this receptor is a young man in good health and CMV-seropositive. Sequencing input: PBMCs. The gene calls are TRBV11-3 and TRBJ2-2, with D unclear. The chain's CDR3 is CASSPVTGELFF. The CDR3 DNA reads TGTGCCAGCAGCCCCGTCACCGGGGAGCTGTTTTTT.